This TCR beta chain is from a study of blood T cell repertoires in COVID-19. Overall study context: From the United States, Italy and Spain came samples of acute and convalescent COVID-19. T cells, B-cell-depleted T cells, or PBMCs provided the cDNA or gDNA that served as material.

This CDR3 is 17 amino acids long. V lost 0 bases and J 3 bases, leaving 18 bases between the germline ends. Germline values: CDR1 SGDLS, CDR2 YYNGEE. Original processing notes: Estimation of nucleated cell counts relied on the amplification of reference gene primers. The assay was immunoSEQ multiplex PCR, and TCRdb's table has in-frame clones only and misses some. V and J calls and clone size are copied from that table; D and trimming were computed from the DNA. This table holds over 200,000 clones, 88% found once. The sequenced material came from peripheral blood. The chain carries TRBV9 and TRBJ1-1, with unresolved D. This sequence was found in a man aged 60 to 69 who had recovered from COVID-19. The chain's CDR3 is CASSVVLGRLLYTEAFF. The DNA of the CDR3 is TGTGCCAGCAGCGTAGTTCTGGGCAGGTTGCTGTACACTGAAGCTTTCTTT.